This record looks at one T cell receptor beta chain sequence and its context. Its antigen is undetermined. The data were taken from a study of a mutant IDH1 vaccine in newly diagnosed glioma. In the study overall: Across weeks 1, 3, 5, 7, 11, 15, 19 and 23, patients received a vaccination each time, eight in all. Patients were pretreated with radiotherapy, temozolomide, or both, mostly both. Study conclusions and caveats: Among top peripheral T cell clonotypes, changes seemed unrelated to pseudoprogression.

The repertoire was sequenced with immunoSEQ multiplex PCR; TCRdb's copy has only in-frame clones and lacks some. The data hold tens of thousands of clones, with about 80% observed a single time. The V segment lost 7 bases and the J segment 4 bases; nucleotides outside the gene matches: 14. The CDR3 is 16 residues long. Per germline, CDR1 LNHDA and CDR2 SQIVND (reference sequence). Time point described: week 5, during vaccination. In every dose of vaccine, 300 ug of mutant IDH1 20-mer peptide was given alongside topical imiquimod. The sequence derives from a man aged 40-49 years with glioma. Sequences were derived from PBMCs, sampled from a glioma patient whose treatment included an IDH1 peptide vaccine. V and J are TRBV19 and TRBJ1-2; 8 bases align to TRBD1. The CDR3 bases are TGTGCCAGTAAAAATCGGACAGGGAGGAAGGGCTATGGCTACACCTTC. Protein product: CASKNRTGRKGYGYTF.